This passage covers 24 T cell receptor beta chains from one sample sequenced in a study of blood T cell repertoires in COVID-19. Here immunoSEQ multiplex PCR was the method, and the copy in TCRdb shows in-frame clones only, minus some. Of roughly 21,000 clones detected, 65% to 90% appear once; the ten largest clones hold 15% to 20%. Material: peripheral blood. These receptors all come from a human donor with acute or convalescent COVID-19. The donor label of this sample is uncertain.

The chain recombines TRBV5-5 with TRBJ2-1; 16 positions match TRBD2. Per germline, CDR1 SGHKS and CDR2 YYEKEE (reference sequence). The length of the CDR3 is 19 residues. The ends lost 5 bases at V and 0 bases at J; junction bases unmatched: 8. Here the CDR3 reads CASRLGLAGGASSYNEQFF. The CDR3 coding sequence is TGTGCCAGCAGACTGGGACTAGCGGGGGGGGCGAGCTCCTACAATGAGCAGTTCTTC. Together with reference TRBV5-5 and TRBJ2-1, the CDR3 gives the full variable domain: DAGVTQSPTHLIKTRGQQVTLRCSPISGHKSVSWYQQVLGQGPQFIFQYYEKEERGRGNFPDRFSARQFPNYSSELNVNALLLGDSALYLCASRLGLAGGASSYNEQFFGPGTRLTVL.

This clone appeared a single time. This chain uses TRBV11-2 with TRBJ1-2; D is possibly TRBD1 (5 bases). The length of the CDR3 is 11 residues. CDR1 is SGHAT and CDR2 is FQNNGV in the germline V gene. Deletions cut 4 bases from V and 8 bases from J, with 8 bases between. The chain's CDR3 is CASSSGDGYTF. CDR3 in DNA: TGTGCCAGCAGCTCGGGGGACGGCTACACCTTC.

The chain uses TRBV28 and TRBJ2-1, with 11 bases lining up with TRBD2. The CDR3 covers 18 residues. The trim removed 3 bases at V and 0 bases at J, leaving 7 bases unmatched. Per the germline V gene, CDR1 is MDHEN and CDR2 is SYDVKM. DNA of the CDR3: TGTGCCAGCAGTTTTTCTAGCGGGAGGCTTAGCTCCTACAATGAGCAGTTCTTC. This codes for CASSFSSGRLSSYNEQFF. The whole variable domain, filled in from reference TRBV28 and TRBJ2-1, reads DVKVTQSSRYLVKRTGEKVFLECVQDMDHENMFWYRQDPGLGLRLIYFSYDVKMKEKGDIPEGYSVSREKKERFSLILESASTNQTSMYLCASSFSSGRLSSYNEQFFGPGTRLTVL.

This clone came up once. The V gene is TRBV7-9, the J gene TRBJ2-1, with 9 bases fitting TRBD2. The V segment lost 4 bases and the J segment 8 bases; nucleotides outside the gene matches: 9. Germline V lookup: CDR1 SEHNR, CDR2 FQNEAQ (reference sequence). CDR3 size: 15 residues. CDR3 loop: CASSSLAGRGDEQFF. CDR3 in DNA: TGTGCCAGCAGCTCCCTAGCGGGACGGGGAGATGAGCAGTTCTTC.

This rearrangement joins TRBV5-1 to TRBJ1-4; 9 bases align to TRBD1. J was trimmed by 4 bases and V by 4 bases; bases with no gene match: 8. The CDR3 totals 16 residues. CDR1 and CDR2 (germline): SGHRS, YFSETQ. The CDR3 DNA reads as TGCGCCAGCAGCCAGGAGGGGACAGGGAATAATGAAAAACTGTTTTTT. Residues: CASSQEGTGNNEKLFF.

The chain recombines TRBV9 with TRBJ2-7; 7 nucleotides match TRBD2. The CDR3 has 14 residues. The germline V gene has CDR1 SGDLS and CDR2 YYNGEE. The J segment lost 6 bases and the V segment lost 3 bases, leaving 9 bases of the junction unmatched. CDR3 DNA sequence: TGTGCCAGCAGCGCCCCGGGGGGACCCTTCGAGCAGTACTTC. Protein sequence: CASSAPGGPFEQYF. The full variable domain, with the rest looked up from reference TRBV9 and TRBJ2-7, is DSGVTQTPKHLITATGQRVTLRCSPRSGDLSVYWYQQSLDQGLQFLIQYYNGEERAKGNILERFSAQQFPDLHSELNLSSLELGDSALYFCASSAPGGPFEQYFGPGTRLTVT.

The rearrangement joins TRBV7-8 to TRBJ1-4; 7 bases are shared with TRBD1. CDR3 length: 14 residues. Germline trimming cut 5 bases from V and 4 bases from J; bases unmatched to any gene: 4. Germline V gene sequence: CDR1 SGHVS, CDR2 FQNEAQ. The CDR3 reads CASSPGQLNEKLFF. As DNA, the CDR3 is TGTGCCAGCAGCCCGGGACAGCTTAATGAAAAACTGTTTTTT.

The chain combines TRBV7-6 with TRBJ2-7; 8 bases map to TRBD2. Losses at the gene ends were 0 bases for V and 7 bases for J; bases not matched to a gene: 5. Germline CDR1 and CDR2: SGHVS and FNYEAQ. The CDR3 loop spans 14 amino acids. CDR3 in DNA: TGTGCCAGCAGCTTAGCCGTCGGGAGGGAGGAGCAGTACTTC. Translating it yields CASSLAVGREEQYF.

This clone has a single count. The J gene is TRBJ1-2, the V gene TRBV3-1 (or the pseudogene TRBV3-2); TRBD1 is a possible D gene (6 bases). Per the germline V gene, CDR1 is LGHDT and CDR2 is YNNKEL (reference sequence). This CDR3 has 15 amino acids. The germline V and J ends were trimmed by 4 bases and 0 bases, with 12 bases remaining between them. The CDR3 bases are TGTGCCAGCAGCCGGGGGCCGGGATCTAACTATGGCTACACCTTC. This codes for CASSRGPGSNYGYTF.

The gene calls are TRBV5-1 and TRBJ1-2, with D uncertain. The V and J ends lost 0 bases and 0 bases respectively, with 9 bases between them. Per germline, CDR1 SGHRS and CDR2 YFSETQ. The CDR3 length is 15 residues. The CDR3 region is CASSLDSPSNYGYTF. For the CDR3, the DNA is TGCGCCAGCAGCTTGGACTCACCTTCTAACTATGGCTACACCTTC. Filled out from reference TRBV5-1 and TRBJ1-2, the complete variable domain reads KAGVTQTPRYLIKTRGQQVTLSCSPISGHRSVSWYQQTPGQGLQFLFEYFSETQRNKGNFPGRFSGRQFSNSRSEMNVSTLELGDSALYLCASSLDSPSNYGYTFGSGTRLTVV.

In this sample, this clone turned up a few times. The CDR3 bases are TGTGCCAGCAGCCAATCATTTCCGGGACAGGGGCCGATAATGTGGCCCCAGCATTTT. Its translation is CASSQSFPGQGPIMWPQHF. The chain employs TRBV3-1 (or the pseudogene TRBV3-2) and TRBJ1-5; 10 bases line up with TRBD1. The length of the CDR3 is 19 residues. Germline assignment: CDR1 LGHDT and CDR2 YNNKEL (reference sequence). The V and J ends lost 2 bases and 9 bases, in that order; junction bases with no gene match: 19.

The chain uses TRBV10-1 and TRBJ2-7, with 8 positions matching TRBD1. There are 13 residues in the CDR3. Germline V gives CDR1 WNHNN, CDR2 SYGVQD (reference sequence). Unmatched junction bases numbered 7, after V lost 6 bases and J lost 6 bases. The CDR3 nucleotides are TGCGCCAGCAGCCGGACAGGGACGGGCGAGCAGTACTTC. Amino acid sequence: CASSRTGTGEQYF.

V usage is TRBV5-4 and J usage is TRBJ1-1, with 7 positions matching TRBD1. V was clipped by 6 bases and J by 0 bases; unmatched bases: 14. CDR1 and CDR2 from the germline V gene are SGHNT and YYREEE (reference sequence). This CDR3 spans 17 amino acids. CDR3 residues: CASTFFLSTGMNTEAFF. CDR3 bases: TGTGCCAGCACGTTTTTTCTCTCGACAGGGATGAACACTGAAGCTTTCTTT.

This clone was recorded only once. This chain connects TRBV7-2 to TRBJ1-1, with 9 bases fitting TRBD1. CDR3 size: 16 residues. CDR1 and CDR2 (germline): SGHTA, FQGNSA. V lost 4 bases, J lost 4 bases, and 10 bases stayed unmatched. The CDR3 protein is CASSSGTGLVGTEAFF. The DNA for the CDR3 is TGTGCCAGCAGCTCTGGGACAGGGCTAGTGGGCACTGAAGCTTTCTTT.

This clone has more than one count but fewer than ten. The rearrangement links TRBV18 to TRBJ1-2; D unclear. Trimming left V 1 base short and J 6 bases short, with 12 bases between. Germline values: CDR1 KGHSH, CDR2 LQKENI. The CDR3 is 14 amino acids. The CDR3 loop is CASSPRDQVDGYTF. The DNA for the CDR3 is TGTGCCAGCTCACCACGCGATCAGGTGGATGGCTACACCTTC.

This rearrangement joins TRBV7-3 to TRBJ1-5, with 7 bases matching TRBD1. Per the germline V gene, CDR1 is SGHTA and CDR2 is FQGTGA. The CDR3 runs to 15 residues. Trimming at V came to 0 bases and at J to 6 bases, leaving 5 bases not matched to a gene. CDR3 in DNA: TGTGCCAGCAGCTTAACAGGGGGCGGCGGTCAGCCCCAGCATTTT. Its protein product is CASSLTGGGGQPQHF.

This chain joins TRBV5-6 and TRBJ1-1, with a weak D call TRBD1 (6 bases). V was pared by 1 base and J by 0 bases, with 10 bases between. The CDR3 length is 15 residues. The V gene's germline CDR1 is SGHDT and CDR2 YYEEEE. CDR3 sequence reads: CASSLNRAVNTEAFF. CDR3 nucleotides: TGTGCCAGCAGCTTGAACAGGGCGGTGAACACTGAAGCTTTCTTT.

The table lists this clone with a few counts. The chain links TRBV19 to TRBJ2-7; 11 nucleotides match TRBD2. The CDR3 runs 14 residues. V shed 6 bases, J shed 5 bases, and the junction held 6 bases outside the gene matches. Germline V gene sequence: CDR1 LNHDA, CDR2 SQIVND (reference sequence). The chain's CDR3 is CASRLAGANHEQYF. In DNA, the CDR3 is TGTGCCAGTAGACTAGCGGGAGCCAACCACGAGCAGTACTTC.

This chain joins TRBV5-4 and TRBJ2-3; 12 bases are a match to TRBD2. The CDR3 length is 16 residues. The germline gives CDR1 SGHNT, CDR2 YYREEE (reference sequence). With V trimmed by 5 bases and J by 5 bases, 9 bases remained unmatched. The CDR3 DNA reads TGTGCCAGCAGGTTTATGACTAGCGGGAGAGGAGATACGCAGTATTTT. Amino acid sequence: CASRFMTSGRGDTQYF. The entire variable domain, with the rest obtained from reference TRBV5-4 and TRBJ2-3, is as follows: ETGVTQSPTHLIKTRGQQVTLRCSSQSGHNTVSWYQQALGQGPQFIFQYYREEENGRGNFPPRFSGLQFPNYSSELNVNALELDDSALYLCASRFMTSGRGDTQYFGPGTRLTVL.

Only one count was recorded for this clone. This chain connects TRBV19 to TRBJ1-1; D uncertain. The V end was cut by 5 bases, the J end by 0 bases, with 13 bases between. There are 15 residues in the CDR3. In germline, CDR1 is LNHDA, CDR2 SQIVND (reference sequence). This chain's CDR3 is CASSHPPGMNTEAFF. The CDR3 DNA sequence: TGTGCCAGTAGTCATCCCCCGGGGATGAACACTGAAGCTTTCTTT.

The chain has TRBV4-1 and TRBJ2-5, with TRBD2 as a possible D gene (5 bases). V was pared by 0 bases and J by 5 bases, with 13 bases between. The CDR3 is made up of 15 amino acids. Germline CDR1 is MGHRA and CDR2 is YSYEKL. DNA of the CDR3: TGCGCCAGCAGCCAAGATACGGGAAGGCGTGAGACCCAGTACTTC. It translates to CASSQDTGRRETQYF.

The chain links TRBV6-5 to TRBJ1-1; D possibly corresponds to TRBD1 (5 bases). Trimming cost V 0 bases and J 6 bases, with 14 bases left between them. The CDR3 spans 15 residues. The germline V gene has CDR1 MNHEY and CDR2 SVGAGI. In DNA, the CDR3 is TGTGCCAGCAGTTACTCGGCTGCAGGGCCGGCTGAAGCTTTCTTT. Its protein is CASSYSAAGPAEAFF.

This chain links TRBV2 with TRBJ2-7, with D possibly TRBD1 on 5 matching bases. Trimming left V 2 bases short and J 5 bases short, with 10 bases between. This CDR3 is built from 13 residues. Germline values: CDR1 SNHLY, CDR2 FYNNEI. The CDR3 sequence: CASSEKGFDEQYF. Here the CDR3 DNA reads TGTGCCAGCAGTGAAAAGGGGTTCGACGAGCAGTACTTC.

The chain's CDR3 is CASSLGGEVVEKLFF. The CDR3 coding sequence is TGTGCCAGCAGCTTAGGGGGGGAGGTAGTGGAAAAACTGTTTTTT. The chain carries TRBV7-2 and TRBJ1-4; maybe TRBD1 (5 bases). Germline CDR1 and CDR2: SGHTA and FQGNSA. V shed 1 base and J shed 8 bases, with 14 bases lying between them. This CDR3 has 15 residues. Looking up the rest from reference TRBV7-2 and TRBJ1-4 gives the full variable domain: GAGVSQSPSNKVTEKGKDVELRCDPISGHTALYWYRQSLGQGLEFLIYFQGNSAPDKSGLPSDRFSAERTGGSVSTLTIQRTQQEDSAVYLCASSLGGEVVEKLFFGSGTQLSVL.